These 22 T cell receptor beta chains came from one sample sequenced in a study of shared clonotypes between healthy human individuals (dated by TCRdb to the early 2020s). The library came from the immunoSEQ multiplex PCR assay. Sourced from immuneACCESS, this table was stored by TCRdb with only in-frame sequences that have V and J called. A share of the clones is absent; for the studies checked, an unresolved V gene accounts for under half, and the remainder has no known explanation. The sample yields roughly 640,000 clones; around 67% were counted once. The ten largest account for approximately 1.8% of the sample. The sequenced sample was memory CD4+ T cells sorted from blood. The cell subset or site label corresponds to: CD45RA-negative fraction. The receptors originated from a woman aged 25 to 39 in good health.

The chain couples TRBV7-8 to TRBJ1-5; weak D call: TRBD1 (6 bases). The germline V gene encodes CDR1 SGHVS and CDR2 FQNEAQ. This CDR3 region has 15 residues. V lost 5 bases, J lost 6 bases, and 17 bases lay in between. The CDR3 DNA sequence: TGTGCCAGCAGCAACCACGGGACACCCCCTCAGCCCCAGCATTTT. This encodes CASSNHGTPPQPQHF.

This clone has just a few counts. CDR3: CASWGGRENQPQHF. As DNA, the CDR3 is TGTGCCAGCTGGGGGGGCAGGGAGAATCAGCCCCAGCATTTT. The genes are TRBV6-6 and TRBJ1-5, with a weak D call TRBD1 (6 bases). This CDR3 contains 14 residues. Between the trimmed V and J ends, which lost 8 bases and 4 bases, there was a span of 15 bases. The germline V gene has CDR1 MNHNY and CDR2 SVGAGI (reference sequence).

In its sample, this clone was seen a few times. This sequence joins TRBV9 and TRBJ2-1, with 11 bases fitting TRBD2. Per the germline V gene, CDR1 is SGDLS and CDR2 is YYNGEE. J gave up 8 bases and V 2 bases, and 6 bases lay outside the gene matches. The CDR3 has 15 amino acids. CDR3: CASSVSGRASDEQFF. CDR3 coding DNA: TGTGCCAGCAGCGTTAGCGGGAGGGCCAGCGATGAGCAGTTCTTC.

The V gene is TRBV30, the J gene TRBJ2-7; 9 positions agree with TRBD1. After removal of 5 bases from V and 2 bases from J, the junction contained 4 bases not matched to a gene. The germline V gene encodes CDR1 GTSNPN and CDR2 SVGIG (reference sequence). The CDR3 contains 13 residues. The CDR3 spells CAWGTGLTYEQYF. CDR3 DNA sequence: TGTGCCTGGGGGACAGGGCTTACCTACGAGCAGTACTTC. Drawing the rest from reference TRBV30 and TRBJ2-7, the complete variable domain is SQTIHQWPATLVQPVGSPLSLECTVEGTSNPNLYWYRQAAGRGLQLLFYSVGIGQISSEVPQNLSASRPQDRQFILSSKKLLLSDSGFYLCAWGTGLTYEQYFGPGTRLTVT.

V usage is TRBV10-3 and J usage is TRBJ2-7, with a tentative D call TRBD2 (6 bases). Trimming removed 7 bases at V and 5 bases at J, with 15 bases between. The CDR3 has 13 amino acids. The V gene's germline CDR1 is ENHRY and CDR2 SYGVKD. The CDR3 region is CAITQGLANEQYF. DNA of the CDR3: TGTGCCATCACCCAGGGACTTGCCAACGAGCAGTACTTC.

The chain's CDR3 is CASSTRTGDGYTF. The CDR3 DNA reads TGTGCCAGTAGTACCCGGACAGGGGATGGCTACACCTTC. This chain connects TRBV19 to TRBJ1-2; the match to TRBD1 covers 9 bases. The CDR3 is made up of 13 amino acids. From germline, CDR1 is LNHDA and CDR2 SQIVND (reference sequence). Trimming at V came to 4 bases and at J to 6 bases, leaving 3 bases not matched to a gene.

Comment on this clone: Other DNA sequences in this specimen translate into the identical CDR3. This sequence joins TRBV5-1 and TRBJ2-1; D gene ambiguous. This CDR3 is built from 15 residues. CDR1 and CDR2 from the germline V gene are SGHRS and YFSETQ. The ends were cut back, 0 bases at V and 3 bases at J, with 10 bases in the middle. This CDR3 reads CASSLASASYNEQFF. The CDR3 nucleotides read TGCGCCAGCAGCTTGGCCTCCGCAAGCTACAATGAGCAGTTCTTC. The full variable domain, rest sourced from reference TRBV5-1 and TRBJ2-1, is KAGVTQTPRYLIKTRGQQVTLSCSPISGHRSVSWYQQTPGQGLQFLFEYFSETQRNKGNFPGRFSGRQFSNSRSEMNVSTLELGDSALYLCASSLASASYNEQFFGPGTRLTVL.

CDR3: CASSGWGPGNTIYF. The DNA of the CDR3 is TGTGCCAGTAGTGGATGGGGGCCTGGAAACACCATATATTTT. V gene TRBV19 combines with J gene TRBJ1-3, with D possibly being TRBD1 (6 bases). Germline CDR1 is LNHDA and CDR2 is SQIVND (reference sequence). Trimming removed 5 bases from V and 2 bases from J, with 10 bases in between. This CDR3 region has 14 residues.

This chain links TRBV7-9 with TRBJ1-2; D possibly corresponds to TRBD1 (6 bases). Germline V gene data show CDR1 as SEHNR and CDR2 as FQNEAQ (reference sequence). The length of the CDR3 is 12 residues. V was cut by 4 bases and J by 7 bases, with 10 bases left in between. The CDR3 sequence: CASSSGVGGYTF. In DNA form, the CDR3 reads TGTGCCAGCAGCTCAGGGGTGGGTGGCTACACCTTC.

The CDR3 DNA sequence: TGTGCCAGCAGTGAAATCTTTATAACCGGGGAGCTGTTTTTT. It specifies CASSEIFITGELFF. The V and J genes are TRBV6-1 and TRBJ2-2; D unclear. The V end was cut by 2 bases, the J end by 5 bases, with 9 bases between. The germline gives CDR1 MNHNS, CDR2 SASEGT. The CDR3 is made up of 14 amino acids.

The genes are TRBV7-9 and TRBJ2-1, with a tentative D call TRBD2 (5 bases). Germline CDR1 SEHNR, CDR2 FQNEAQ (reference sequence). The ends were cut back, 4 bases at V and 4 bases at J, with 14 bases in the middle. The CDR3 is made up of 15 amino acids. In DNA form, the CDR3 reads TGTGCCAGCAGCTCGAACGACGGGGATTACAATGAGCAGTTCTTC. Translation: CASSSNDGDYNEQFF. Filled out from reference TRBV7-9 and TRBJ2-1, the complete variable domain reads DTGVSQNPRHKITKRGQNVTFRCDPISEHNRLYWYRQTLGQGPEFLTYFQNEAQLEKSRLLSDRFSAERPKGSFSTLEIQRTEQGDSAMYLCASSSNDGDYNEQFFGPGTRLTVL.

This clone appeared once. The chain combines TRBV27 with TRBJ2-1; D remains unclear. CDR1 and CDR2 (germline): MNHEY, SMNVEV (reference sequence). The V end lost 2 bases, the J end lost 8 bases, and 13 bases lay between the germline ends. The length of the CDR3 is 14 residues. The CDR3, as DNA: TGTGCCAGCAGTTTAAGGAGCTCCGGCGATGAGCAGTTCTTC. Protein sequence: CASSLRSSGDEQFF.

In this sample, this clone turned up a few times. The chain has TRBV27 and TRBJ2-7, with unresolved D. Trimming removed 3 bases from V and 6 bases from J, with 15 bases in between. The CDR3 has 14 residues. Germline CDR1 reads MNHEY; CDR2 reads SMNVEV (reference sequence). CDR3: CASSFLGYLSEQYF. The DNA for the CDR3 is TGTGCCAGCAGTTTCTTGGGGTACCTAAGCGAGCAGTACTTC.

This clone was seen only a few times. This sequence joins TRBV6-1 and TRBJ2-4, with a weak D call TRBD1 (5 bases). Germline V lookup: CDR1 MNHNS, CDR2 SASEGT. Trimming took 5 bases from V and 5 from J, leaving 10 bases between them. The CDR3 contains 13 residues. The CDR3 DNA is TGTGCCAGCAGTTCAAGGGGTGAAAACATTCAGTACTTC. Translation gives CASSSRGENIQYF.

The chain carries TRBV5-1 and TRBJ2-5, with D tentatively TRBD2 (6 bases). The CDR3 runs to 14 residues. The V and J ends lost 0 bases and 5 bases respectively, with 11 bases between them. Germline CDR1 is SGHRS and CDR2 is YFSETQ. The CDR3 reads CASSLAGSVETQYF. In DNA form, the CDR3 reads TGCGCCAGCAGCTTGGCCGGGAGTGTCGAGACCCAGTACTTC.

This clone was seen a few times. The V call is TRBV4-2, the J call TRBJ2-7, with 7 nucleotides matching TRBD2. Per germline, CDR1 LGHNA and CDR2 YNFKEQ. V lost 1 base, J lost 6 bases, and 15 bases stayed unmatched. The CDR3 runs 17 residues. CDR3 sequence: CASSQGDGAGAPGEQYF. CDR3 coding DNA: TGTGCCAGCAGCCAAGGGGATGGTGCGGGAGCGCCGGGCGAGCAGTACTTC.

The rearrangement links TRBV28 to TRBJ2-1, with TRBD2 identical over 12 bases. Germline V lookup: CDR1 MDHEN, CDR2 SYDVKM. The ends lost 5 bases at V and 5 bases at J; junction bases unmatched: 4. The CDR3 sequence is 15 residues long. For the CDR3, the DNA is TGTGCCAGCAGTCGCCGGACTAGCGGGAACAATGAGCAGTTCTTC. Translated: CASSRRTSGNNEQFF.

The CDR3 DNA is TGTGCCAGCAGCAAACCAACTAGCAATGAGCAGTTCTTC. This codes for CASSKPTSNEQFF. The chain links TRBV5-6 to TRBJ2-1; possible D gene TRBD2, 5 bases. The CDR3 has 13 amino acids. V dropped 4 bases and J dropped 6 bases, with 11 bases sitting between them. Germline CDR1 reads SGHDT; CDR2 reads YYEEEE.

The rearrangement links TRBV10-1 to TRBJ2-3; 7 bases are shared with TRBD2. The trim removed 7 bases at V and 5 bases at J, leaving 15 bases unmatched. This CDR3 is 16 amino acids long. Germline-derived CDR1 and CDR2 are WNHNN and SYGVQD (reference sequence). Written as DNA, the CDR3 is TGCGCCAGCACCGCGGGAAGCGGGACTGGTAAAGATACGCAGTATTTT. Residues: CASTAGSGTGKDTQYF.

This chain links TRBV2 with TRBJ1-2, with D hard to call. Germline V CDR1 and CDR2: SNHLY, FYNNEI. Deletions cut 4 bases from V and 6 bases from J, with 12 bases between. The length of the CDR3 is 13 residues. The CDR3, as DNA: TGTGCCAGCAGTGGATCAGGAAGGGATGGCTACACCTTC. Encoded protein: CASSGSGRDGYTF.

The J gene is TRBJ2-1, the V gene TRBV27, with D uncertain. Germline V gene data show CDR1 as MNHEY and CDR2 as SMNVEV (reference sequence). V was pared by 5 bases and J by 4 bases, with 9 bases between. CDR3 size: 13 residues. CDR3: CASSAFGYNEQFF. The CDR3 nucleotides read TGTGCCAGCAGTGCGTTCGGTTACAATGAGCAGTTCTTC.

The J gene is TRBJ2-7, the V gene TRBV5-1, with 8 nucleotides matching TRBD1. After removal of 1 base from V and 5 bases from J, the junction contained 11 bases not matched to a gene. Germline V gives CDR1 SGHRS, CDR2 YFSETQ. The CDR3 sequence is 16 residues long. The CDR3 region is CASSLNPQGGLNEQYF. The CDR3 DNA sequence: TGCGCCAGCAGCTTGAACCCACAGGGGGGTTTGAACGAGCAGTACTTC.